The source of this T cell receptor (beta chain) is a study of cytomegalovirus exposure and HLA in healthy donors. On the study more broadly: Drawn from HLA-typed donors, 80 million to 95 million unique TCRs were held in an early data release.

As regards this clone: Its target is not known.

Deletions cut 4 bases from V and 0 bases from J, with 13 bases between. The CDR3 is 15 residues long. CDR1 and CDR2 (germline): SGHRS, YFSETQ. Study-wide findings and caveats: In a later analysis, a missense DCLRE1C variant was linked to TCR beta V- and J-gene trimming.

Both 60 Vbeta primers and 13 Jbeta primers went into the PCR. Profiling relied on immunoSEQ multiplex PCR, and the TCRdb table lists in-frame clones only, not all of them. The sample lists some 80,000 clones, around 78% occurring once. The origin of this receptor is a man aged 35-49 years in good health and CMV-seronegative. Sequenced: PBMCs. This chain connects TRBV5-1 to TRBJ1-2; D not resolved. CDR3: CASSLQVGANYGYTF. The CDR3 DNA reads TGCGCCAGCAGCCTCCAGGTCGGGGCTAACTATGGCTACACCTTC.